This T cell receptor (beta chain) was captured by sequencing in a study of metastatic and nonmetastatic thyroid tumors. Study-wide context: Malignant and benign thyroid patients had repertoires compared in peripheral blood and tumor or nodule tissue.

Among the patients, none had received any treatment before thyroid surgery. In the authors' workflow: Construction of a distant-metastasis classifier for papillary thyroid cancer relied on CDR3 differences across clinicopathological groups. TCRdb re-processed the PCR reads through MiXCR. None of the V and J calls come from the authors' own analysis; TCRdb made them. This table has several thousand clones, approximately 29% appearing once. Input material: tumor tissue. This receptor was identified in a female donor with papillary thyroid cancer or a benign thyroid nodule (not recorded which). Some clones in this sample may be carry-over from other donors' samples.

The CDR3 spells CASSPRLGEFYGYTF. CDR3 nucleotides: TGTGCCAGCTCACCCCGATTGGGGGAGTTCTATGGCTACACCTTC. The chain uses TRBV18 and TRBJ1-2, with D perhaps matching TRBD1 (5 bases). The length of the CDR3 is 15 residues. V was shortened by 3 bases and J by 4 bases, with 15 bases between the two germline ends. Germline V gene lookup returns CDR1 KGHSH and CDR2 LQKENI.